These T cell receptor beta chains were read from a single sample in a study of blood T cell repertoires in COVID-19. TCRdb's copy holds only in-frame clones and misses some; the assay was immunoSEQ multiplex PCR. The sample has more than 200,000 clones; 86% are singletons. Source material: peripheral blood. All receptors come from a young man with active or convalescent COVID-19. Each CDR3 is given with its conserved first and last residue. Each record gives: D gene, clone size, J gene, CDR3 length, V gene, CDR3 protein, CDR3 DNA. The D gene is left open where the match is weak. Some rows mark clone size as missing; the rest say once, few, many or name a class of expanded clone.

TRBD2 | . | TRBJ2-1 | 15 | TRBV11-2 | CASSPIAGVYNEQFF | TGTGCCAGCAGCCCCATAGCGGGGGTGTACAATGAGCAGTTCTTC
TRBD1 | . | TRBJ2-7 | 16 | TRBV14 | CASSPRPGQGSYEQYF | TGTGCCAGCAGCCCGAGGCCAGGACAGGGGTCCTACGAGCAGTACTTC
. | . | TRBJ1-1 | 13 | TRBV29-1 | CSVDRVGNTEAFF | TGCAGCGTTGACAGGGTAGGGAACACTGAAGCTTTCTTT
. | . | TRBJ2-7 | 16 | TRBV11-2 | CASSLVFGTRGYEQYF | TGTGCCAGCAGCTTAGTTTTTGGGACTCGAGGCTACGAGCAGTACTTC
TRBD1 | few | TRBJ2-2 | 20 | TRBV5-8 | CASTSGDREIIIWGAGELFF | TGTGCCAGCACCTCAGGGGACAGGGAGATAATTATATGGGGGGCCGGGGAGCTGTTTTTT
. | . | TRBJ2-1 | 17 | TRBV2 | CASSEAVRGTSYNEQFF | TGTGCCAGCAGTGAAGCGGTACGGGGGACGTCCTACAATGAGCAGTTCTTC
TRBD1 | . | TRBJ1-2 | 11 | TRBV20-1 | CSANRGNGYTF | TGCAGTGCTAACAGGGGGAATGGCTACACCTTC
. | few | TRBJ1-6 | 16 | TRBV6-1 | CASSEVEKLSYSPLHF | TGTGCCAGCAGTGAAGTAGAGAAGCTCTCGTATTCACCCCTCCACTTT
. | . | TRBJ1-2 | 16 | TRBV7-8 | CASSLEGRPSYYGYTF | TGTGCCAGCAGCTTAGAAGGGAGGCCGTCATATTATGGCTACACCTTC
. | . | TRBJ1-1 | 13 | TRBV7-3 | CASRESSGTEAFF | TGTGCCAGCAGGGAGAGTTCTGGCACTGAAGCTTTCTTT
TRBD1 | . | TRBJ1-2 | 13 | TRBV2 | CASSGPRGLNYTF | TGTGCCAGCAGTGGTCCCAGGGGGCTCAACTACACCTTC
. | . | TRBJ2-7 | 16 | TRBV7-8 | CASSLRVWGDGYEQYF | TGTGCCAGCAGCTTAAGGGTGTGGGGGGATGGTTACGAGCAGTACTTC
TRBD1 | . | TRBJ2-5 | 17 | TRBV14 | CASSERQGGAPQETQYF | TGTGCCAGCAGCGAAAGACAGGGTGGTGCCCCGCAAGAGACCCAGTACTTC
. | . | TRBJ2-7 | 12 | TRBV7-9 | CASSFTGYEQYF | TGTGCCAGCAGCTTTACGGGGTACGAGCAGTACTTC
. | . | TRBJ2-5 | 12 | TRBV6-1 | CASSEAQETQYF | TGTGCCAGCAGTGAGGCTCAAGAGACCCAGTACTTC
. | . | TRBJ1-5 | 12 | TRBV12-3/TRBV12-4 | CASRQGDQPQHF | TGTGCCAGCAGGCAAGGGGATCAGCCCCAGCATTTT
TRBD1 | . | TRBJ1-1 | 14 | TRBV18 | CASSIQGESTEAFF | TGTGCCAGCTCCATCCAGGGGGAATCCACTGAAGCTTTCTTT
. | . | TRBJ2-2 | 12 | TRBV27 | CASSIEGGELFF | TGTGCCAGCAGTATAGAGGGCGGGGAGCTGTTTTTT
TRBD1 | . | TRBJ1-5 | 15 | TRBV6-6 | CASSYRTGKDQPQHF | TGTGCCAGCAGTTACAGGACAGGGAAAGATCAGCCCCAGCATTTT
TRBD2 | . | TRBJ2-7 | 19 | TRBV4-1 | CASSQEEGTAGGSSYEQYF | TGCGCCAGCAGCCAAGAGGAGGGTACGGCGGGGGGGTCTTCCTACGAGCAGTACTTC
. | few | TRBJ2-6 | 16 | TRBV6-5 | CASSYSLGAGANVLTF | TGTGCCAGCAGTTATTCGTTAGGGGCTGGGGCCAACGTCCTGACTTTC
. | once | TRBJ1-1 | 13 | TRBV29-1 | CSLDPTGNTEAFF | TGCAGTCTTGACCCAACGGGGAACACTGAAGCTTTCTTT
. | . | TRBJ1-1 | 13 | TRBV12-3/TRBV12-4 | CASIDSWSAEAFF | TGTGCCAGCATCGACTCATGGTCGGCTGAAGCTTTCTTT
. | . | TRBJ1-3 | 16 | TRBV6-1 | CASSEPGRITGNTIYF | TGTGCCAGCAGTGAACCAGGGCGGATTACTGGAAACACCATATATTTT
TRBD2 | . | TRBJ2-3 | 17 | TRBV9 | CASSVGWSSGGAGTQYF | TGTGCCAGCAGCGTAGGGTGGTCGAGCGGGGGGGCCGGTACGCAGTATTTT
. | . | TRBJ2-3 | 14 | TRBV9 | CASSVAGGGDTQYF | TGTGCCAGCAGCGTAGCTGGGGGCGGGGATACGCAGTATTTT
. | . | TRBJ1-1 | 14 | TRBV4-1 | CASSNPTGYTEAFF | TGCGCCAGCAGCAACCCAACAGGGTACACTGAAGCTTTCTTT
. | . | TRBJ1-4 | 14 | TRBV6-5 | CASSYTTGYKKLFF | TGTGCCAGCAGTTACACCACGGGGTATAAAAAACTGTTTTTT
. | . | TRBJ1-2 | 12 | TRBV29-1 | CSLLDEDYGYTF | TGCAGCCTTCTAGATGAGGACTATGGCTACACCTTC
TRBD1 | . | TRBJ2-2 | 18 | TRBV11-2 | CASSLGQDRGSKTGELFF | TGTGCCAGCAGCTTAGGGCAAGACAGGGGATCTAAGACCGGGGAGCTGTTTTTT
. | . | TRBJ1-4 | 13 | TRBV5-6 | CASSGQRGEKLFF | TGTGCCAGCAGCGGACAGAGGGGGGAAAAACTGTTTTTT
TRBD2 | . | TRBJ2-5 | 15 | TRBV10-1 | CASSPPRGGNETQYF | TGCGCCAGCAGCCCCCCGCGGGGGGGCAATGAGACCCAGTACTTC
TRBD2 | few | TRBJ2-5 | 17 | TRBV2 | CASSVPSGGGAGETQYF | TGTGCCAGCAGTGTCCCCTCCGGCGGGGGGGCAGGGGAGACCCAGTACTTC
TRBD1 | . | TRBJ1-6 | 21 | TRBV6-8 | CASSYCSPDRGPGSYNSPLHF | TGTGCCAGCAGTTACTGTTCTCCTGACAGGGGGCCGGGCTCCTATAATTCACCCCTCCACTTT
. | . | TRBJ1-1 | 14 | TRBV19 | CASSMTLTITEAFF | TGTGCCAGTAGTATGACTCTTACGATCACTGAAGCTTTCTTT
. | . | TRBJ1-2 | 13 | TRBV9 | CASSSGFSYGYTF | TGTGCCAGCAGTTCAGGGTTTTCCTATGGCTACACCTTC
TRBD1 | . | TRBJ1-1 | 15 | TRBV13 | CASSPRGRRGAEAFF | TGTGCCAGCAGCCCCCGCGGACGCAGGGGGGCTGAAGCTTTCTTT
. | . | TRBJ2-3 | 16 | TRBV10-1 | CASSQGPMTSTDTQYF | TGCGCCAGCAGCCAGGGCCCAATGACTAGCACAGATACGCAGTATTTT
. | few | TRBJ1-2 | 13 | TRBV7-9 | CASSLGGQQGYTF | TGTGCCAGCAGCTTAGGAGGGCAGCAAGGCTACACCTTC